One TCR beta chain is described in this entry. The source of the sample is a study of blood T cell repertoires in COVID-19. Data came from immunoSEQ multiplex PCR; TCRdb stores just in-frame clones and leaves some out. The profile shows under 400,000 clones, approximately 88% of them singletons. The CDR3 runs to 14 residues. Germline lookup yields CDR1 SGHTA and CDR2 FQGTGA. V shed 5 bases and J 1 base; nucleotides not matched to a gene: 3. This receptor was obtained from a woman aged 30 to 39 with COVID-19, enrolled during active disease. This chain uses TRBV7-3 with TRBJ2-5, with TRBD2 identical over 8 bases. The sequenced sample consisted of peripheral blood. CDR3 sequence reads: CASSLAGGQETQYF. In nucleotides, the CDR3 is TGTGCCAGCAGCCTGGCGGGGGGCCAAGAGACCCAGTACTTC.